Reported below is one T cell receptor (beta chain). As yet, its antigen is unknown. TCRdb recomputed calls from the reads with MiXCR, one row per CDR3 protein. Among around 800,000 distinct CDR3 sequences, 30% to 35% were seen once, and the ten largest hold roughly an eighth. CDR3 length: 17 residues. CDR1 is SGHNT, CDR2 YYREEE, per germline (reference sequence). The V gene end was trimmed by 4 bases and the J gene end by 2 bases; junction bases not matched to a gene: 12. These data are taken from a study of T cell repertoires in cytomegalovirus infection. Study summary: CMV infection together with matching HLA type was indicated by public TCR beta signatures.

Whole-study results and caveats: HLA-C-restricted CMV-specific TCR beta clonotypes were dominant in the ex vivo response.

J is TRBJ2-3 and V is TRBV5-4; 8 bases match TRBD2. The sample was cultured CD8+ T cells from PBMCs, taken from culture after CMV antigen stimulation. The clonotype comes from a human donor in good health (CMV status not recorded). Some clones in this sample may be carry-over from other donors' samples. Here the CDR3 reads CASSPMVGGGYTDTQYF. The DNA for the CDR3 is TGTGCCAGCAGCCCTATGGTCGGGGGGGGGTACACAGATACGCAGTATTTT.